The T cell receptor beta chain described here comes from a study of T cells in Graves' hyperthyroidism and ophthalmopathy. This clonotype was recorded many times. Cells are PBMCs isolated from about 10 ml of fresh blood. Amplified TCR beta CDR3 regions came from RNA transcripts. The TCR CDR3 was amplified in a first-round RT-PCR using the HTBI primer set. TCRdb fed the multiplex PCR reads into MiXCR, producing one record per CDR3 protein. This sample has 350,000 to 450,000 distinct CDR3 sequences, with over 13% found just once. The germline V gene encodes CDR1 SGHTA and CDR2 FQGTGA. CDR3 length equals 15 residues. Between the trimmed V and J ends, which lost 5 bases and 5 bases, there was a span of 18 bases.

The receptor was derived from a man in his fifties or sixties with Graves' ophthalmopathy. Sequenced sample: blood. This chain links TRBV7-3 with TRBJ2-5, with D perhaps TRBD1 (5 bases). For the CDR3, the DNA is TGTGCCAGCAGCCCCCGTGGCTCGGCAGGGGAGACCCAGTACTTC. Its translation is CASSPRGSAGETQYF.